A selection of T cell receptor beta chains follows, all from one sample in a study of Graves' ophthalmopathy and Graves' hyperthyroidism. TCRdb analysed the multiplex PCR reads with MiXCR anew, one entry per CDR3 protein. The table includes 740,000 or so distinct CDR3 sequences, 40% detected once. The sequencing input was peripheral blood. The receptors originated from an adult man with Graves' ophthalmopathy. Both conserved end residues are part of each CDR3. The order of the fields is V gene, J gene, clone size, D gene, CDR3 protein, CDR3 DNA. The D gene is left open where the match is weak. Part of the rows lack a size; the others show once, few, many or a class for expanded clones.

TRBV18	TRBJ1-1	once	NA	CASLIRDEMNTEAFF	TGTGCCAGCCTGATCCGGGACGAAATGAACACTGAAGCTTTCTTT
TRBV29-1	TRBJ2-7	NA	TRBD2	CSSWTSAVYEQYF	TGCAGCAGTTGGACTAGCGCAGTCTACGAGCAGTACTTC
TRBV10-2	TRBJ1-5	NA	NA	CASTYSGYSNQPQHF	TGTGCCAGCACTTACTCCGGGTATAGCAATCAGCCCCAGCATTTT
TRBV7-2	TRBJ1-6	NA	NA	CASSLRGRSYNSPLHF	TGTGCCAGCAGTTTGCGGGGAAGGTCCTATAATTCACCCCTCCACTTT
TRBV7-6	TRBJ2-7	NA	TRBD2	CASSSAGGGLVSGRYEQYF	TGTGCCAGCAGCTCCGCCGGGGGGGGGTTGGTGAGCGGGAGGTACGAGCAGTACTTC
TRBV7-9	TRBJ2-2	few	TRBD2	CASSIPAGGDGELFF	TGTGCCAGTAGTATCCCAGCGGGAGGGGACGGGGAGCTGTTTTTT
TRBV7-9	TRBJ2-5	few	NA	CASSLNTRETQYF	TGTGCCAGCAGCTTAAATACTAGAGAGACCCAGTACTTC
TRBV7-9	TRBJ2-3	NA	NA	CASSSLTDTQYF	TGTGCCAGCAGCTCCCTTACAGATACGCAGTATTTT
TRBV7-9	TRBJ1-1	few	NA	CASSQENEVTYYTEAFF	TGTGCCAGCAGCCAAGAGAATGAGGTCACCTACTACACTGAAGCTTTCTTT
TRBV29-1	TRBJ2-7	NA	TRBD2	CSALRGGYNEQYF	TGCAGCGCGCTGCGGGGGGGTTACAATGAGCAGTACTTC
TRBV25-1	TRBJ2-7	few	NA	CASSEPIAYEQYF	TGTGCCAGCAGTGAACCCATCGCCTACGAGCAGTACTTC
TRBV24-1	TRBJ1-5	NA	NA	CASSFYGNQPQHF	TGTGCCAGCAGTTTCTACGGCAATCAGCCCCAGCATTTT
TRBV7-6	TRBJ2-6	NA	NA	CASSLFRGSSGANVLTF	TGTGCCAGCAGCTTATTTAGGGGATCCTCTGGGGCCAACGTCCTGACTTTC
TRBV12-3/TRBV12-4	TRBJ1-4	few	NA	CASGLGGAYEKLFF	TGTGCCAGCGGACTAGGGGGGGCGTATGAAAAACTGTTTTTT
TRBV7-9	TRBJ2-2	NA	NA	CASSLRQTVPLGGELFF	TGTGCCAGCAGCTTAAGACAAACAGTTCCCTTAGGTGGGGAGCTGTTTTTT
TRBV20-1	TRBJ1-2	many	TRBD1	CSATGTGRVGYTF	TGCAGTGCTACCGGGACAGGGAGAGTTGGCTACACCTTC
TRBV24-1	TRBJ1-2	NA	TRBD1	CATSDGQGEGYTF	TGTGCCACCAGTGACGGACAGGGTGAAGGCTACACCTTC
TRBV29-1	TRBJ2-7	NA	NA	CSVGRDHSYEQYF	TGCAGCGTTGGACGGGACCACTCCTACGAGCAGTACTTC
TRBV7-2	TRBJ1-1	NA	NA	CARESENTEAFF	TGTGCTAGAGAATCAGAGAACACTGAAGCTTTCTTT
TRBV7-9	TRBJ1-2	many	TRBD1	CASSLDAGTGPWGYTF	TGTGCCAGCAGCCTGGATGCCGGGACAGGGCCATGGGGCTACACCTTC
TRBV10-3	TRBJ2-6	NA	NA	CAISPGTGANVLTF	TGTGCCATCAGCCCCGGGACAGGGGCCAACGTCCTGACTTTC
TRBV29-1	TRBJ1-5	NA	NA	CSLTPYSNQPQHF	TGCAGCTTGACACCTTATAGCAATCAGCCCCAGCATTTT
TRBV20-1	TRBJ2-2	few	NA	CSARDVTTGELFF	TGCAGTGCTAGAGATGTCACCACCGGGGAGCTGTTTTTT
TRBV9	TRBJ2-5	NA	NA	CASSLFRTDQETQYF	TGTGCCAGCAGTTTATTTCGGACTGACCAAGAGACCCAGTACTTC
TRBV25-1	TRBJ2-2	NA	TRBD2	CASTPVRLAGDTGELFF	TGTGCCAGCACTCCGGTGAGGCTAGCGGGAGACACCGGGGAGCTGTTTTTT
TRBV2	TRBJ1-1	many	NA	CASSRESMNTEAFF	TGTGCCAGCAGTCGGGAGTCCATGAACACTGAAGCTTTCTTT
TRBV15	TRBJ2-5	NA	TRBD1	CATSRTGTVDETQYF	TGTGCCACCAGCAGAACCGGGACAGTGGATGAGACCCAGTACTTC
TRBV6-1	TRBJ1-5	NA	TRBD1	CASSQGVTSSNQPQHF	TGTGCCAGCAGTCAGGGGGTTACGAGTAGCAATCAGCCCCAGCATTTT
TRBV7-2	TRBJ1-2	NA	TRBD1	CASSLDRGNYGCTF	TGTGCCAGCAGCTTGGACAGGGGGAACTATGGCTGCACCTTC
TRBV20-1	TRBJ2-7	many	NA	CSARGTARSYEQYF	TGCAGTGCTAGAGGGACAGCGAGGAGCTACGAGCAGTACTTC
TRBV10-2	TRBJ1-5	NA	NA	CASSESGPSNQPQHF	TGCGCCAGCAGCGAGTCAGGGCCTAGCAATCAGCCCCAGCATTTT
TRBV15	TRBJ1-6	few	TRBD1	CATSRDKGQSSYNSPLHF	TGTGCCACCAGCAGAGATAAGGGACAGAGCTCCTATAATTCACCCCTCCACTTT
TRBV14	TRBJ1-2	few	TRBD1	CASSQDPGTGVLGYTF	TGTGCCAGCAGCCAAGACCCGGGGACAGGGGTTCTTGGCTACACCTTC
TRBV2	TRBJ1-2	NA	NA	CASSLNPLFGYTF	TGTGCCAGCAGTTTAAACCCATTATTCGGCTACACCTTC